The rows below give T cell receptor beta chains drawn from one sample of a study of blood T cell repertoires in COVID-19. Sequencing used immunoSEQ multiplex PCR; TCRdb keeps in-frame clones, though not all of them. The repertoire includes roughly 120,000 clones, about two thirds of them detected once, and more than 0.8% sits in the top ten. Specimen: peripheral blood. These receptor sequences come from a human donor with acute or convalescent COVID-19. The donor label of this sample is uncertain. CDR3s include the opening cysteine and the closing phenylalanine or tryptophan. A D gene is named only where the DNA matches it firmly. Clone size is given for some rows only: seen once, a few or many times, or a class if the clone is expanded.

d_call | j_call | v_call | clone_size | cdr3_aa | cdr3_nt
NA | TRBJ1-1 | TRBV30 | NA | CAWSRVNTEAFF | TGTGCCTGGAGTCGGGTTAACACTGAAGCTTTCTTT
NA | TRBJ1-2 | TRBV29-1 | NA | CSVEDRQLTNGYTF | TGCAGCGTTGAAGATCGACAGCTAACTAATGGCTACACCTTC
TRBD1 | TRBJ1-5 | TRBV24-1 | once | CATSDGGGEDQPQHF | TGTGCCACCAGTGATGGAGGGGGCGAGGATCAGCCCCAGCATTTT
NA | TRBJ2-5 | TRBV5-1 | NA | CASSLDRGTQETQYF | TGCGCCAGCAGCTTGGACCGGGGGACCCAAGAGACCCAGTACTTC
TRBD1 | TRBJ1-2 | TRBV7-9 | NA | CASSRQGANYGYTF | TGTGCCAGCAGCCGACAGGGGGCGAATTATGGCTACACCTTC
NA | TRBJ1-1 | TRBV5-1 | NA | CASSLGGTRTEAFF | TGCGCCAGCAGCTTGGGGGGGACACGGACTGAAGCTTTCTTT
TRBD1 | TRBJ1-1 | TRBV30 | NA | CAWSATGGGRAFF | TGTGCCTGGAGTGCTACAGGGGGAGGGAGAGCTTTCTTT
NA | TRBJ2-1 | TRBV10-3 | NA | CAISEEGQRTSSSYNEQFF | TGTGCCATCAGTGAGGAAGGACAGCGGACATCAAGCTCCTACAATGAGCAGTTCTTC
NA | TRBJ1-5 | TRBV3-1/TRBV3-2 | NA | CASSQGGGLGQPQHF | TGTGCCAGCAGCCAAGGGGGGGGGCTCGGTCAGCCCCAGCATTTT
NA | TRBJ1-3 | TRBV30 | NA | CAWSTRAAGNTIYF | TGTGCCTGGAGTACCAGGGCAGCGGGAAACACCATATATTTT
NA | TRBJ2-5 | TRBV10-2 | NA | CASISEYQETQYF | TGCGCCAGCATTTCAGAATACCAAGAGACCCAGTACTTC
NA | TRBJ1-1 | TRBV5-1 | NA | CASSNRTGKVTEAFF | TGCGCCAGCAGCAACCGGACGGGGAAAGTCACTGAAGCTTTCTTT
TRBD1 | TRBJ2-5 | TRBV7-7 | NA | CASSDRGDWETQYF | TGTGCTAGCAGCGACAGGGGGGATTGGGAGACCCAGTACTTC
NA | TRBJ2-1 | TRBV3-1/TRBV3-2 | NA | CASSLGVGYNEQFF | TGTGCCAGCAGCCTCGGGGTAGGTTACAATGAGCAGTTCTTC
NA | TRBJ2-3 | TRBV7-2 | NA | CASSLTYDTQYF | TGTGCCAGCAGCCTAACCTACGATACGCAGTATTTT
NA | TRBJ2-3 | TRBV27 | NA | CARGAATDTQYF | TGTGCCCGGGGGGCCGCCACAGATACGCAGTATTTT
NA | TRBJ1-2 | TRBV25-1 | NA | CASSEYAGLGGYTF | TGTGCCAGCAGTGAATATGCAGGGTTGGGTGGCTACACCTTC
TRBD1 | TRBJ2-7 | TRBV15 | few | CATSRGVGQLYEQYF | TGTGCCACCAGCAGAGGGGTGGGACAGTTATACGAGCAGTACTTC
NA | TRBJ1-3 | TRBV19 | NA | CASSRTVSGNTIYF | TGTGCCAGTAGCAGGACAGTCTCTGGAAACACCATATATTTT
TRBD1 | TRBJ1-4 | TRBV7-9 | NA | CASSSTGVYEKLFF | TGTGCCAGCAGCTCTACAGGGGTCTATGAAAAACTGTTTTTT
TRBD1 | TRBJ1-4 | TRBV7-9 | once | CASSLGTGRATNEKLFF | TGTGCCAGCAGCTTAGGGACAGGGAGGGCAACTAATGAAAAACTGTTTTTT
TRBD2 | TRBJ2-3 | TRBV18 | NA | CASSHGTSGGADTQYF | TGTGCCAGCTCACACGGGACTAGCGGGGGGGCCGATACGCAGTATTTT
NA | TRBJ1-2 | TRBV6-5 | NA | CASKATSNYGYTF | TGTGCCAGCAAAGCGACCTCTAACTATGGCTACACCTTC
TRBD2 | TRBJ2-3 | TRBV29-1 | NA | CSVGLAGAGDTQYF | TGCAGCGTGGGACTAGCGGGGGCGGGAGATACGCAGTATTTT